The sequence of this T cell receptor beta chain was determined in a study of technical replicates of blood from four donors. Trimming pared 9 bases from V and 3 bases from J, leaving 9 bases between. This CDR3 has 12 amino acids. Germline values: CDR1 MGHDK, CDR2 SYGVNS. The protocol was immunoSEQ multiplex PCR, while the TCRdb copy is restricted to in-frame clones and leaves out a portion. Seen here are about 79,000 clones, approximately 94% observed once, and the top ten hold about 0.24%. This receptor was taken from a human donor in good health. Sequenced: T cells isolated from PBMCs. The gene calls are TRBV25-1 and TRBJ2-1; weak D call: TRBD2 (6 bases). The CDR3: CASGDFYNEQFF. The CDR3 bases are TGTGCCAGTGGGGACTTCTACAATGAGCAGTTCTTC.